The clone carrying this TCR beta chain was observed a few times. The CDR3 is 20 amino acids. The J segment lost 6 bases and the V segment lost 0 bases, leaving 17 bases of the junction unmatched. CDR1 is LNHDA, CDR2 SQIVND, per germline (reference sequence). The sample is drawn from a study of cytomegalovirus exposure and HLA in healthy donors. Primers for the PCR totalled 60 Vbeta and 13 Jbeta. Profiled with immunoSEQ multiplex PCR; TCRdb holds only in-frame clones, not every one. Among about 160,000 clones listed, more than 70% were seen once. The sequence came from a male donor in good health and CMV-seropositive. V usage is TRBV19 and J usage is TRBJ1-5; the match to TRBD1 covers 10 bases. Sequencing was carried out using PBMCs. The CDR3 spells CASSIDGRTGGLAVGQPQHF. Written as DNA, the CDR3 is TGTGCCAGTAGTATAGATGGTCGGACAGGGGGGCTAGCGGTAGGTCAGCCCCAGCATTTT.